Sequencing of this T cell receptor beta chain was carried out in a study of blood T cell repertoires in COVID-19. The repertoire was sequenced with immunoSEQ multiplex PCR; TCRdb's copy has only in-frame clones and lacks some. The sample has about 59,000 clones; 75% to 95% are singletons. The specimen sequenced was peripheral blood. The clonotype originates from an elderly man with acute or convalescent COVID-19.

The CDR3 reads CASSSSGTQETQYF. In DNA form, the CDR3 reads TGTGCCAGCAGCTCCTCCGGGACTCAAGAGACCCAGTACTTC. J is TRBJ2-5 and V is TRBV7-2; perhaps TRBD2 as D (6 bases). Germline loops: CDR1 SGHTA, CDR2 FQGNSA. The CDR3 runs 14 residues. V was cut by 4 bases and J by 2 bases, with 11 bases left in between.